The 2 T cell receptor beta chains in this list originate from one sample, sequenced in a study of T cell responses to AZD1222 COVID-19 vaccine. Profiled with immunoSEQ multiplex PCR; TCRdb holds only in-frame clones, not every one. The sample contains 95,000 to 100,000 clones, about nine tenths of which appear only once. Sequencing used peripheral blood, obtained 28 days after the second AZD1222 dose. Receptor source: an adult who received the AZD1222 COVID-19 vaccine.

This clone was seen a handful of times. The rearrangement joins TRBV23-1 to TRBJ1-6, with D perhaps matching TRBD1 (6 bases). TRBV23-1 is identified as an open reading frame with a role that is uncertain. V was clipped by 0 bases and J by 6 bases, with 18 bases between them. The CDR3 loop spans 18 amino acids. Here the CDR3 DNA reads TGCGCCAGCAGTCAATCGGTTAAGGCGGGACACAGTAATTCACCCCTCCACTTT. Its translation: CASSQSVKAGHSNSPLHF.

CDR3 coding DNA: TGTGCCAGCAGTGAGAGGGGGGAAAAACTGTTTTTT. This gives the protein CASSERGEKLFF. The gene calls are TRBV6-1 and TRBJ1-4; the D gene is possibly TRBD1 (6 bases). Trimming took 3 bases from V and 8 from J, leaving 7 bases between them. This CDR3 has 12 residues. Germline V lookup: CDR1 MNHNS, CDR2 SASEGT.